Here is one T cell receptor (beta chain) with its context. These data belong to a study of cytomegalovirus exposure and HLA in healthy donors. Only in-frame clones appear in the TCRdb table, and some are missing; sequencing was by immunoSEQ multiplex PCR. The data hold 150,000 to 200,000 clones, with around nine tenths observed a single time. Separate from the approximately 670-subject first cohort, the approximately 120-subject validation cohort was the one that the donors belonged to. Sequenced input: PBMCs. This sequence was found in a woman younger than 45 in good health and CMV-seronegative.

CDR3: CASSLRPGLASYEQYF. The CDR3, as DNA: TGTGCCAGCTCACTGAGACCGGGACTAGCATCCTACGAGCAGTACTTC. This chain joins TRBV18 and TRBJ2-7, with 9 bases aligning to TRBD2. Trimming removed 4 bases from V and 1 base from J; junction bases left unmatched: 8. The CDR3 covers 16 residues. Germline V gene data show CDR1 as KGHSH and CDR2 as LQKENI.